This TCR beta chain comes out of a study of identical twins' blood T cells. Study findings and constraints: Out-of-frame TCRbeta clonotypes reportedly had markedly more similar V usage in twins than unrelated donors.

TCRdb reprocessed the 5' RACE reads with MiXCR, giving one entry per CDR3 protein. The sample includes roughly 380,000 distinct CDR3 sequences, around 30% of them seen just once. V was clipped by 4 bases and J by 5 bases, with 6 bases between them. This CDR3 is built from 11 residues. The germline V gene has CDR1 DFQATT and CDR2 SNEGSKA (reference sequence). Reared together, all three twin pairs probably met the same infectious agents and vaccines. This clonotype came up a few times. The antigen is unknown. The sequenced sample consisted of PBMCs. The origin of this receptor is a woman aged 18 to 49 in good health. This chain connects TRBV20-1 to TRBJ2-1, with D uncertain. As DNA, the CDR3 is TGCAGTGCTATAAGGAACAATGAGCAGTTCTTC. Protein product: CSAIRNNEQFF.